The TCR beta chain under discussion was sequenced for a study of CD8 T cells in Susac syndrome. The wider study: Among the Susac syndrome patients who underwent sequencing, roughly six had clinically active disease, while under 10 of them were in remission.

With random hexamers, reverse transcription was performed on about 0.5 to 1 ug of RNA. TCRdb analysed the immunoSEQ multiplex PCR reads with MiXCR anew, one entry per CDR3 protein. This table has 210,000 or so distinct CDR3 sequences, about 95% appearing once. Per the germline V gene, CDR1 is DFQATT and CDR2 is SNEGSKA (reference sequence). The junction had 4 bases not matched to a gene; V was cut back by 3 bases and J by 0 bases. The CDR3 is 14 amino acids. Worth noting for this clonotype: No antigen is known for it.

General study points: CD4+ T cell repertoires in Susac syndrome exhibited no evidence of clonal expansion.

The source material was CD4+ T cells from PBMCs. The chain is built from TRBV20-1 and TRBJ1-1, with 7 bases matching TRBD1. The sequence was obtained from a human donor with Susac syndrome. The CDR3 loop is CSASRGQLNTEAFF. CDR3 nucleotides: TGCAGTGCTAGTCGGGGACAGCTGAACACTGAAGCTTTCTTT.